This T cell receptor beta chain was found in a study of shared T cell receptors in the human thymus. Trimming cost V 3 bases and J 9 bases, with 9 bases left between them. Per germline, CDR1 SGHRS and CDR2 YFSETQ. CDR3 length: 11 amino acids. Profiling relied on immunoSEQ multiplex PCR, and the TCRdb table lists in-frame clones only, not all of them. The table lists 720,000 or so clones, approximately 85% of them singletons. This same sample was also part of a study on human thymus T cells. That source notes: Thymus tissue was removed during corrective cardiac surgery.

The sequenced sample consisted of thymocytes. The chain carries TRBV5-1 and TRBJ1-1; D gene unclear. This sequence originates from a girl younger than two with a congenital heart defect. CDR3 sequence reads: CASSYGEKAFF. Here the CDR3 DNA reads TGCGCCAGCAGCTACGGGGAAAAAGCTTTCTTT.